Given below is one T cell receptor (beta chain) in context. Its antigen is currently unknown. Healthy bone marrow donors made up the donors. CDR1 and CDR2 from the germline V gene are LGHNA and YNFKEQ. V was pared by 1 base and J by 9 bases, with 7 bases between. The CDR3 runs 12 residues. This sample was included in a study of cytomegalovirus exposure and HLA in healthy donors. Whole-study findings and limits: Roughly uniform sequencing depth across donors was assumed, possibly incorrectly.

PCR employed 60 Vbeta and 13 Jbeta primers. The method was immunoSEQ multiplex PCR; TCRdb's version includes in-frame clones alone and lacks a portion of them. The table has 160,000 or so clones, around 73% seen once. This TCR came from a male donor in good health and CMV-seronegative. The rearrangement joins TRBV4-2 to TRBJ2-1, with D tentatively TRBD2 (6 bases). Sequencing was carried out using PBMCs. CDR3 sequence: CASSQAGVEQFF. The CDR3, as DNA: TGTGCCAGCAGCCAAGCGGGAGTTGAGCAGTTCTTC.